The T cell receptor (beta chain) under discussion was sequenced for a study of T cell responses to AZD1222 COVID-19 vaccine. Broader study findings: In all cases, repertoires were sampled only after the peak T cell response. Reports say nearly half of spike-specific TCRs go after unmutated variant regions. Clonal diversity may have been underestimated, and the donors were mostly white British, with more females than males. Spike-specific TCR breadth and depth went up after people got two AZD1222 doses.

Clones were read by immunoSEQ multiplex PCR, and TCRdb kept only the in-frame ones, dropping some. The table includes under 150,000 clones, 90% to 95% detected once. Comments on this clone: The antigen is undetermined.

The V gene lost 5 bases and the J gene lost 7 bases, with 12 bases spanning the gap. Germline V gives CDR1 SNHLY, CDR2 FYNNEI. The CDR3 contains 14 residues. The chain is built from TRBV2 and TRBJ1-6; tentative D call: TRBD1 (6 bases). The sequences come from peripheral blood, collected on day 0 of MenACWY control vaccination. This clonotype was obtained from an adult in good health. As DNA, the CDR3 is TGTGCCAGCAGTCGCAGGGGAAGGAATTCACCCCTCCACTTT. It specifies CASSRRGRNSPLHF.